One sample yielded the 8 T cell receptor beta chains listed below, sequenced in a study of blood T cell repertoires in COVID-19. Here immunoSEQ multiplex PCR was the method, and the copy in TCRdb shows in-frame clones only, minus some. In the table there are fewer than 150,000 clones, approximately 77% of which are singletons. Sequenced input: peripheral blood. The receptors derive from a man older than 75 with acute or convalescent COVID-19.

V and J are TRBV10-3 and TRBJ2-7; D perhaps matches TRBD1 (5 bases). Germline CDR1 is ENHRY and CDR2 is SYGVKD. The CDR3 contains 15 residues. V was pared by 10 bases and J by 0 bases, with 19 bases between. The CDR3 spells CASRDRLDNSYEQYF. DNA of the CDR3: TGTGCCAGCCGCGACAGATTAGATAACTCCTACGAGCAGTACTTC.

The chain couples TRBV19 to TRBJ1-2, with a weak D call TRBD1 (6 bases). Germline V gives CDR1 LNHDA, CDR2 SQIVND (reference sequence). V was pared by 4 bases and J by 1 base, with 13 bases between. CDR3 size: 15 residues. In DNA, the CDR3 is TGTGCCAGTAGTAACCCCAGGGGTTATAACTATGGCTACACCTTC. It codes for CASSNPRGYNYGYTF.

This clone has a handful of counts. V gene TRBV10-3 combines with J gene TRBJ1-1; D gene unclear. The V end lost 6 bases, the J end lost 6 bases, and 14 bases lay between the germline ends. Germline-derived CDR1 and CDR2 are ENHRY and SYGVKD. The CDR3 is 13 residues long. The CDR3 coding sequence is TGTGCCATCAGCCCAGCGAGTGGCGCTGAAGCTTTCTTT. Its translation is CAISPASGAEAFF.

V gene TRBV7-8 combines with J gene TRBJ1-4; D is possibly TRBD1 (5 bases). Germline V gene lookup returns CDR1 SGHVS and CDR2 FQNEAQ. The CDR3 length is 15 residues. Trimming took 5 bases from V and 4 from J, leaving 14 bases between them. The CDR3 protein is CASSKTGGGNEKLFF. DNA of the CDR3: TGTGCCAGCAGCAAGACGGGGGGTGGTAATGAAAAACTGTTTTTT.

This clone was detected only once. The rearrangement joins TRBV5-1 to TRBJ2-7, with a weak D call TRBD2 (6 bases). Trimming left V 0 bases short and J 0 bases short, with 10 bases between. The CDR3 totals 15 residues. Germline assignment: CDR1 SGHRS and CDR2 YFSETQ. CDR3 sequence: CASSLAGTGSYEQYF. The CDR3 nucleotides read TGCGCCAGCAGCTTGGCCGGGACTGGCTCCTACGAGCAGTACTTC.

This clone showed up just a few times. The chain carries TRBV19 and TRBJ2-1; 9 bases are a match to TRBD2. Losses at the gene ends were 4 bases for V and 9 bases for J; bases not matched to a gene: 19. The CDR3 totals 18 residues. CDR1 and CDR2 (germline): LNHDA, SQIVND (reference sequence). CDR3 coding DNA: TGTGCCAGTAGTACCCACCGTGGGTGGGGCGGGGGGGCCGCTGAGCAGTTCTTC. It is translated as CASSTHRGWGGGAAEQFF.

This chain connects TRBV5-1 to TRBJ2-3; D not certain. In germline, CDR1 is SGHRS, CDR2 YFSETQ. Trimming removed 1 base at V and 7 bases at J, with 10 bases between. This CDR3 is 13 amino acids long. CDR3 DNA: TGCGCCAGCAGCTTGACTGGGCACAATACGCAGTATTTT. This encodes CASSLTGHNTQYF.

CDR3 in DNA: TGTGCCAGCGGACTAGCGGGGACGATCTCCTACAATGAGCAGTTCTTC. Protein sequence: CASGLAGTISYNEQFF. This sequence joins TRBV11-2 and TRBJ2-1; 12 bases agree with TRBD2. This CDR3 comprises 16 residues. The junction had 5 bases not matched to a gene; V was cut back by 8 bases and J by 0 bases. Germline CDR1 SGHAT, CDR2 FQNNGV.